This TCR beta chain emerged from a study of cytomegalovirus exposure and HLA in healthy donors. The V segment lost 1 base and the J segment 2 bases; nucleotides outside the gene matches: 8. Germline V gene sequence: CDR1 MNHNS, CDR2 SASEGT. The CDR3 covers 16 residues. PCR amplification relied on 60 Vbeta primers (plus 13 Jbeta primers). The data were produced by immunoSEQ multiplex PCR, yet TCRdb's version contains in-frame clones alone and is incomplete. This table lists about 120,000 clones. The TCR was taken from a man aged 35 to 55 in good health and CMV-seropositive. The V gene is TRBV6-1, the J gene TRBJ2-7; 7 positions agree with TRBD1. The source material was PBMCs. Here the CDR3 DNA reads TGTGCCAGCAGTGAAGGTGGGATCGGGACAGCCTACGAGCAGTACTTC. Its translation is CASSEGGIGTAYEQYF.